Listed here are 11 T cell receptor beta chains from one sample, sequenced in a study of T cell changes during pregnancy in multiple sclerosis. The protocol was immunoSEQ multiplex PCR, while the TCRdb copy is restricted to in-frame clones and leaves out a portion. This sample has about 44,000 clones, with 90% to 97% found just once. The material was peripheral blood, obtained in the second trimester of pregnancy. The receptors were sampled from a female donor with multiple sclerosis, enrolled in a pregnancy study.

V is TRBV20-1 and J is TRBJ2-7; possibly TRBD2 for D (5 bases). Germline loops: CDR1 DFQATT, CDR2 SNEGSKA (reference sequence). With 3 bases removed from V and 3 bases from J, the gap between germline ends came to 6 bases. The CDR3 is made up of 11 amino acids. The CDR3 is CSARGSYEQYF. The CDR3 DNA follows: TGCAGTGCTAGGGGGAGCTACGAGCAGTACTTC.

The gene calls are TRBV5-1 and TRBJ1-2, with D possibly being TRBD1 (6 bases). The CDR3 is 14 amino acids. Trimming took 0 bases from V and 2 from J, leaving 8 bases between them. Germline CDR1 SGHRS, CDR2 YFSETQ. CDR3 residues: CASSLETGNYGYTF. The CDR3, as DNA: TGCGCCAGCAGCTTGGAAACAGGGAACTATGGCTACACCTTC.

The V gene is TRBV27, the J gene TRBJ2-3; 9 bases are shared with TRBD1. CDR1 MNHEY and CDR2 SMNVEV come from the germline V gene (reference sequence). The V and J ends lost 7 bases and 4 bases, in that order; junction bases with no gene match: 9. The CDR3 length is 15 residues. The CDR3 sequence: CASTGQGNRADTQYF. The CDR3 DNA is TGTGCCAGCACCGGACAGGGGAATCGGGCAGATACGCAGTATTTT.

The chain has TRBV10-3 and TRBJ1-5; D unresolved. The CDR3 has 17 residues. Germline CDR1 ENHRY, CDR2 SYGVKD. The ends were cut back, 0 bases at V and 5 bases at J, with 17 bases in the middle. CDR3 in amino acids: CAISESQPPRGHQPQHF. The CDR3, as DNA: TGTGCCATCAGTGAGTCCCAACCCCCGCGAGGCCATCAGCCCCAGCATTTT.

This clone was counted a few times. The chain couples TRBV28 to TRBJ2-1; D not resolved. The CDR3 runs 11 residues. Germline values: CDR1 MDHEN, CDR2 SYDVKM. V was cut by 8 bases and J by 10 bases, with 12 bases left in between. CDR3 DNA sequence: TGTGCCAGCGAGCGCTATCCAGAGCAGTTCTTC. It codes for CASERYPEQFF.

J is TRBJ2-7 and V is TRBV19; 14 nucleotides line up with TRBD2. Germline V gives CDR1 LNHDA, CDR2 SQIVND (reference sequence). V was clipped by 6 bases and J by 0 bases; unmatched bases: 1. The CDR3 covers 15 residues. In DNA form, the CDR3 reads TGTGCCAGTAGAGGACTAGCGGGAGGCTCCTACGAGCAGTACTTC. Translation: CASRGLAGGSYEQYF. Full variable domain (remainder filled in from reference TRBV19 and TRBJ2-7): DGGITQSPKYLFRKEGQNVTLSCEQNLNHDAMYWYRQDPGQGLRLIYYSQIVNDFQKGDIAEGYSVSREKKESFPLTVTSAQKNPTAFYLCASRGLAGGSYEQYFGPGTRLTVT.

The CDR3 bases are TGTGCCAGCAGCTTATCCCCTCTAGCGGGAGAAAAGACCCAGTACTTC. It encodes CASSLSPLAGEKTQYF. V usage is TRBV13 and J usage is TRBJ2-5, with 10 bases identical to TRBD2. V shed 2 bases and J 6 bases; nucleotides not matched to a gene: 9. The CDR3 totals 16 residues. Per germline, CDR1 PRHDT and CDR2 FYEKMQ (reference sequence).

This sequence joins TRBV10-3 and TRBJ2-5, with 9 bases fitting TRBD2. The V and J ends lost 10 bases and 5 bases, in that order; junction bases with no gene match: 8. The CDR3 is 13 amino acids. Germline V lookup: CDR1 ENHRY, CDR2 SYGVKD. As DNA, the CDR3 is TGTGCCACCCGACTAGCGGAGCCTGAGACCCAGTACTTC. This sequence encodes CATRLAEPETQYF.

DNA for the CDR3: TGTGCCAGCAGCTCCAGGGGGTACACTGAAGCTTTCTTT. Translated: CASSSRGYTEAFF. The chain joins TRBV7-6 to TRBJ1-1; 7 bases map to TRBD1. Germline CDR1 reads SGHVS; CDR2 reads FNYEAQ. Trimming cost V 4 bases and J 3 bases; bases outside gene matches: 2. The CDR3 has 13 residues.

Only a few counts were recorded for this clone. The chain links TRBV6-5 to TRBJ1-2, with D uncertain. This CDR3 has 13 amino acids. Deletions cut 5 bases from V and 8 bases from J, with 15 bases between. CDR1 and CDR2 from the germline V gene are MNHEY and SVGAGI. CDR3 amino acids: CASSITYASGYTF. For the CDR3, the DNA is TGTGCCAGCAGTATAACCTATGCGTCCGGCTACACCTTC.

This chain links TRBV19 with TRBJ2-3, with 8 bases matching TRBD1. Germline V gene sequence: CDR1 LNHDA, CDR2 SQIVND (reference sequence). V shed 3 bases and J 0 bases; nucleotides not matched to a gene: 5. This CDR3 spans 16 amino acids. In nucleotides, the CDR3 is TGTGCCAGTAGTATCGACAGGGGTAAAAGCACAGATACGCAGTATTTT. This encodes CASSIDRGKSTDTQYF.